The 6 T cell receptor beta chains given below trace back to one sample, sequenced in a study of CD8 T cells in Susac syndrome (dated by TCRdb to the late 2010s). Receptor libraries were prepared by the immunoSEQ multiplex PCR assay. RNA was extracted with the RNeasy kit and roughly 0.45 to 1 ug was reverse transcribed using random hexamers. Starting from the raw public reads, TCRdb applied fastp trimming at Q25, assembled clones with MiXCR and retained in-frame beta chains. Entries are consolidated by CDR3 protein sequence, retaining the most common genes and DNA. Across this sample there are roughly 250,000 distinct CDR3 sequences, with 90% to 97% seen only once. The ten biggest clones cover about 0.094% of the sample. The sequencing sample was made of CD4+ T cells from PBMCs. These receptors all come from a human donor with Susac syndrome.

The CDR3 region is CASSLGAGHLYGYTF. The CDR3 nucleotides read TGTGCCAGCAGCTTAGGAGCGGGACACCTCTATGGCTACACCTTC. The rearrangement joins TRBV7-6 to TRBJ1-2, with D maybe TRBD1 (6 bases). The CDR3 length is 15 residues. V was shortened by 1 base and J by 4 bases, with 13 bases between the two germline ends. CDR1 is SGHVS and CDR2 is FNYEAQ in the germline V gene.

J is TRBJ1-2 and V is TRBV7-9; a possible D gene is TRBD1 (5 bases). Looked up from germline, CDR1 is SEHNR and CDR2 is FQNEAQ (reference sequence). Trimming took off 3 bases at V and 3 bases at J, with 11 bases between the two ends. This CDR3 region has 14 residues. In nucleotides, the CDR3 is TGTGCCAGCAGCTTTGGGCAGGGAGACTATGGCTACACCTTC. Its translation: CASSFGQGDYGYTF.

V usage is TRBV29-1 and J usage is TRBJ1-5; TRBD1 might be the D (6 bases). The CDR3 is 14 residues long. The ends were cut back, 0 bases at V and 5 bases at J, with 11 bases in the middle. Per the germline V gene, CDR1 is SQVTM and CDR2 is ANQGSEA. The CDR3 DNA reads as TGCAGCGTTGAAGACCGGGACACCTATCAGCCCCAGCATTTT. Its protein product is CSVEDRDTYQPQHF.

This rearrangement joins TRBV27 to TRBJ2-2; D is unclear. Germline V gene data show CDR1 as MNHEY and CDR2 as SMNVEV (reference sequence). This CDR3 spans 16 amino acids. V was trimmed by 5 bases and J by 4 bases, leaving 17 bases between them. CDR3 in amino acids: CASSPRATPGTGELFF. CDR3 nucleotide sequence: TGTGCCAGCAGTCCTAGGGCCACCCCGGGCACCGGGGAGCTGTTTTTT.

The chain has TRBV29-1 and TRBJ2-5; 12 nucleotides align to TRBD2. The CDR3 totals 14 residues. The V gene end was trimmed by 5 bases and the J gene end by 5 bases; junction bases not matched to a gene: 6. The germline gives CDR1 SQVTM, CDR2 ANQGSEA. The CDR3 here is CSVSRLAGVETQYF. Written as DNA, the CDR3 is TGCAGCGTTTCGAGACTAGCGGGAGTTGAGACCCAGTACTTC.

The rearrangement joins TRBV3-1 to TRBJ1-2; D is ambiguous. Germline CDR1 and CDR2: LGHDT and YNNKEL (reference sequence). This CDR3 is 14 amino acids long. V lost 1 base and J lost 4, with 10 bases in between. CDR3 loop: CASSQGSLSYGYTF. CDR3 nucleotide sequence: TGTGCCAGCAGCCAAGGGTCACTCAGCTATGGCTACACCTTC. Full variable domain (outside the CDR3, taken from reference TRBV3-1 and TRBJ1-2): DTAVSQTPKYLVTQMGNDKSIKCEQNLGHDTMYWYKQDSKKFLKIMFSYNNKELIINETVPNRFSPKSPDKAHLNLHINSLELGDSAVYFCASSQGSLSYGYTFGSGTRLTVV.